A selection of T cell receptor beta chains follows, all from one sample in a study of T cell repertoires in cytomegalovirus infection. TCRdb fed the reads into MiXCR, producing one record per CDR3 protein. The sample has approximately 250,000 distinct CDR3 sequences, roughly 10% seen once. Specimen: PBMCs. The receptors derive from a human donor in good health (CMV status not recorded). Some clones in this sample may be carry-over from other donors' samples. Both conserved end residues are part of each CDR3. A D gene is named only where the DNA matches it firmly. Clone size appears in some rows only: once, few, many, or a class for an expanded clone.

clone_size d_call j_call cdr3_length v_call cdr3_aa cdr3_nt
many TRBD2 TRBJ2-5 15 TRBV6-1 CASRRSGAVQETQYF TGTGCCAGCAGACGAAGCGGGGCGGTCCAAGAGACCCAGTACTTC
many . TRBJ1-5 14 TRBV7-2 CASSPSGGTQPQHF TGTGCCAGCAGCCCCTCGGGGGGGACTCAGCCCCAGCATTTT
many TRBD1 TRBJ1-2 13 TRBV28 CASSSSLGQGFTF TGTGCCAGCAGTTCATCCCTTGGACAGGGGTTCACCTTC
few TRBD2 TRBJ2-7 17 TRBV4-3 CASSQSTLAGGTYEQYF TGCGCCAGCAGCCAAAGCACACTAGCGGGAGGGACCTACGAGCAGTACTTC
many . TRBJ2-6 12 TRBV11-3 CASSSGANVLTF TGTGCCAGCAGCTCTGGGGCCAACGTCCTGACTTTC
many TRBD2 TRBJ2-3 16 TRBV12-3/TRBV12-4 CASSSRTTSVSDTQYF TGTGCCAGCAGTTCCAGGACCACTAGCGTTTCAGATACGCAGTATTTT
many TRBD2 TRBJ2-1 16 TRBV7-6 CASSLASGDSYNEQFF TGTGCCAGCAGCTTAGCTAGCGGGGACTCCTACAATGAGCAGTTCTTC
. . TRBJ1-6 17 TRBV12-3/TRBV12-4 CASSSETGFLGSSPLHF TGTGCCAGCAGTTCGGAGACAGGATTCCTAGGAAGTTCACCCCTCCACTTT
. TRBD1 TRBJ2-6 17 TRBV30 CAWNRDRVRSGANVLTF TGTGCCTGGAACCGGGACAGGGTCCGCTCTGGGGCCAACGTCCTGACTTTC
few . TRBJ1-1 14 TRBV4-1 CASSQAAANTEAFF TGCGCCAGCAGCCAAGCGGCGGCGAACACTGAAGCTTTCTTT
. . TRBJ2-5 13 TRBV11-2 CASSLIRKETQYF TGTGCCAGCAGCTTGATCCGGAAAGAGACCCAGTACTTC
. TRBD1 TRBJ2-5 13 TRBV20-1 CSARIGQGETQYF TGCAGTGCTAGAATTGGACAGGGTGAGACCCAGTACTTC
. . TRBJ2-7 14 TRBV28 CASSPGTYGYEQYF TGTGCCAGCAGTCCCGGGACCTATGGGTACGAGCAGTACTTC
many . TRBJ1-1 13 TRBV7-2 CASSRRQGTEAFF TGTGCCAGCAGCCGCCGGCAGGGCACTGAAGCTTTCTTT
. . TRBJ1-3 14 TRBV7-2 CASSRGLGVDTIYF TGTGCCAGCAGCCGCGGTTTGGGGGTGGACACCATATATTTT
. TRBD1 TRBJ2-7 14 TRBV5-1 CASSLAQGASEQYF TGCGCCAGCAGCTTGGCGCAGGGGGCGAGCGAGCAGTACTTC
few . TRBJ1-5 15 TRBV20-1 CSARVPGVVSQPQHF TGCAGTGCTAGAGTTCCGGGGGTTGTTAGCCAGCCCCAGCATTTT
. . TRBJ2-5 15 TRBV12-3/TRBV12-4 CASSSRSLGTETQYF TGTGCCAGCAGTTCCCGAAGCCTCGGGACGGAGACCCAGTACTTC
. . TRBJ1-1 12 TRBV18 CASRQANTEAFF TGTGCCAGTCGACAGGCGAACACTGAAGCTTTCTTT
few . TRBJ2-3 16 TRBV7-2 CASSYRLREAAGTQYF TGTGCCAGCAGCTACAGGTTGAGGGAGGCCGCCGGGACGCAGTATTTT
. . TRBJ1-2 12 TRBV29-1 CSFREGSDGYTF TGCAGCTTCCGAGAGGGATCCGATGGCTACACCTTC
many TRBD2 TRBJ2-1 16 TRBV6-2/TRBV6-3 CASSFLAGGPGNEQFF TGTGCCAGCAGTTTTCTAGCGGGGGGGCCTGGTAATGAGCAGTTCTTC
. TRBD2 TRBJ2-3 15 TRBV7-2 CASSLRAGAPDTQYF TGTGCCAGCAGCTTAAGAGCGGGAGCCCCAGATACGCAGTATTTT
many . TRBJ2-4 15 TRBV6-8 CASSYEPTAKNIQYF TGTGCCAGCAGTTACGAGCCCACGGCCAAAAACATTCAGTACTTC
few . TRBJ2-2 15 TRBV5-4 CASSLGGMNTGELFF TGTGCCAGCAGCTTGGGTGGAATGAACACCGGGGAGCTGTTTTTT
many TRBD1 TRBJ1-5 18 TRBV7-2 CASSATGSSYQGNQPQHF TGTGCCAGCAGCGCGACAGGGAGTTCGTATCAGGGCAATCAGCCCCAGCATTTT
many . TRBJ1-2 12 TRBV20-1 CSAREGQYGYTF TGCAGTGCTAGAGAAGGGCAATACGGCTACACCTTC
many TRBD2 TRBJ2-1 16 TRBV4-3 CASSRLLAGVYNEQFF TGCGCCAGCAGCCGACTACTAGCGGGAGTTTACAATGAGCAGTTCTTC
. . TRBJ1-3 15 TRBV4-3 CASSRSQGFGNTIYF TGCGCCAGCAGCCGATCACAGGGATTTGGAAACACCATATATTTT
many TRBD1 TRBJ2-7 13 TRBV18 CASLTGTGDEQYF TGTGCCAGCTTAACCGGGACAGGGGACGAGCAGTACTTC
many TRBD1 TRBJ2-4 15 TRBV20-1 CSARVPDRAKNIQYF TGCAGTGCTAGAGTCCCGGACAGGGCTAAAAACATTCAGTACTTC
many . TRBJ1-1 14 TRBV2 CASNWGTRNTEAFF TGTGCCAGCAATTGGGGGACCAGAAACACTGAAGCTTTCTTT
many . TRBJ2-5 16 TRBV23-1 CASSQVNRVVEETQYF TGCGCCAGCAGTCAAGTCAACAGGGTTGTTGAAGAGACCCAGTACTTC
many . TRBJ1-1 14 TRBV5-1 CASRFGGVNTEAFF TGCGCCAGCAGGTTCGGGGGGGTGAACACTGAAGCTTTCTTT
. . TRBJ2-5 14 TRBV2 CATRAGRGQETQYF TGTGCCACCCGGGCAGGGAGGGGGCAAGAGACCCAGTACTTC
many TRBD2 TRBJ2-4 17 TRBV2 CASSEVGSGVAKNIQYF TGTGCCAGCAGTGAAGTAGGTAGCGGGGTAGCCAAAAACATTCAGTACTTC
many . TRBJ1-1 16 TRBV28 CASAPGHLSMNTEAFF TGTGCCAGCGCTCCGGGACACCTGTCCATGAACACTGAAGCTTTCTTT
many . TRBJ1-2 13 TRBV7-2 CASSFGTRRGYTF TGTGCCAGCAGTTTCGGGACACGTAGGGGCTACACCTTC
. . TRBJ1-1 15 TRBV20-1 CSARAPRVGAREAFF TGCAGTGCTAGAGCCCCACGGGTTGGAGCCCGTGAAGCTTTCTTT
many . TRBJ2-7 14 TRBV7-2 CASSLVGARDEQYF TGTGCCAGCAGCTTAGTAGGGGCTCGGGACGAGCAGTACTTC
many TRBD1 TRBJ2-7 13 TRBV30 CAWRTGQGGEQYF TGTGCCTGGAGGACCGGACAGGGCGGCGAGCAGTACTTC
many . TRBJ2-1 15 TRBV7-2 CASSQDRNPYNEQFF TGTGCCAGCAGCCAAGACCGAAATCCCTACAATGAGCAGTTCTTC
many TRBD2 TRBJ2-5 15 TRBV7-6 CASSLRSSGQETQYF TGTGCCAGCAGCTTAAGGTCTAGCGGGCAAGAGACCCAGTACTTC